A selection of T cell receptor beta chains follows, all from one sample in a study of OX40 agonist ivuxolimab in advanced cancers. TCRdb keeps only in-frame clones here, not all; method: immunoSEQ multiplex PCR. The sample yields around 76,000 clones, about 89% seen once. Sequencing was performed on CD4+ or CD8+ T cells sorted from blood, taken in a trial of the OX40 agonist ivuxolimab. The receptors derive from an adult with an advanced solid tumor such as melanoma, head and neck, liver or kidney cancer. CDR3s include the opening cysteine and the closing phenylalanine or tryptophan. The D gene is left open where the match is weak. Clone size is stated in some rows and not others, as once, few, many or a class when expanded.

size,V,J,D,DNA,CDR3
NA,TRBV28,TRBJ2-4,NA,TGTGCCAGCAGAGCCCGAGCGAGTCGAACTGAACAAGCCAAAAACATTCAGTACTTC,CASRARASRTEQAKNIQYF
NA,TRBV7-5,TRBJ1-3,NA,TGTGCCAGAAGCCCCCGGACAGGTGGACAATCTGGAAACACCATATATTTT,CARSPRTGGQSGNTIYF
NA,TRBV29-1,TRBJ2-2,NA,TGCAGCGCGGCGCCACGAGTCGGAGAGCTGTTTTTT,CSAAPRVGELFF
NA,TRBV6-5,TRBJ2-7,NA,TGTGCCAGCAGTTACCGGGACAACCCCTACGAGCAGTACTTC,CASSYRDNPYEQYF
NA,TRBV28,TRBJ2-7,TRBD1,TGTGCCAGCAGTTTGGACAGGCGCCCCGACGAGCAGTACTTC,CASSLDRRPDEQYF
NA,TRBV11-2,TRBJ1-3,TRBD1,TGTGCCAGCCAACAGGGGGCATCTGGAAACACCATATATTTT,CASQQGASGNTIYF
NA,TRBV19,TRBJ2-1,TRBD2,TGTGCCAGTTCGTGGGGACTAAGATACAATGAGCAGTTCTTC,CASSWGLRYNEQFF
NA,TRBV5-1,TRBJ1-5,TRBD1,TGCGCCAGCAGCTGGGGGACAGTTTGGAATCAGCCCCAGCATTTT,CASSWGTVWNQPQHF
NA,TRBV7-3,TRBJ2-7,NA,TGTGCCAGCAGCTTACAGGTCTCCTACGAGCAGTACTTC,CASSLQVSYEQYF
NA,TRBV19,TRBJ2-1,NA,TGTGCCACCCAAGTGGGGCTATATCCGTTCTTC,CATQVGLYPFF
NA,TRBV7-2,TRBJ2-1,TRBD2,TGTGCCAGCAGCTTAGCGGGGATAAGACTAGCGGGAGACGGGGATGAGCAGTTCTTC,CASSLAGIRLAGDGDEQFF
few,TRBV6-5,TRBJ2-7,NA,TGTGCCAGCAGTTTTTCCTACGAGCAGTACTTC,CASSFSYEQYF
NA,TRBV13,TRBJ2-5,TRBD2,TGTGCCAGCAGCTTAAAAGAGCCAGCGGGAGAAGAGACCCAGTACTTC,CASSLKEPAGEETQYF
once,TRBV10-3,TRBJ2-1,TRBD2,TGTGCCATCGCCGCCTTAGCGGGAGTGGAAAATGAGCAGTTCTTC,CAIAALAGVENEQFF
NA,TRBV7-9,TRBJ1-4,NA,TGTGCCAGCAGCTTAGGAGGGGTTTTTACTAATGAAAAACTGTTTTTT,CASSLGGVFTNEKLFF
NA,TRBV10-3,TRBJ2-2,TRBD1,TGTGCCATCACCTCGGGACAGCTCACCGGGGAGCTGTTTTTT,CAITSGQLTGELFF
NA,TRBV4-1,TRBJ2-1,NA,TGCGCCAGCAGCCAAGCTTGGGGGTACGGCAATGAGCAGTTCTTC,CASSQAWGYGNEQFF
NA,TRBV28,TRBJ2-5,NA,TGTGCCAGCAGTTTACGGGAAAGGGTAGAGACCCAGTACTTC,CASSLRERVETQYF
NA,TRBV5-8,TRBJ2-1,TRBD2,TGTGCCAGCATCCTGGAACGGACTAGCGGGAGCCCAAATGAGCAGTTCTTC,CASILERTSGSPNEQFF
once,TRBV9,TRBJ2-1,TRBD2,TGTGCCAGCAGCGTACAGACGGGAGGGCTTAATGAGCAGTTCTTC,CASSVQTGGLNEQFF
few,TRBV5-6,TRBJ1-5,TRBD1,TGTGCCAGCAGCTGGTACGGACAGGGGGGACAGCCCCAGCATTTT,CASSWYGQGGQPQHF
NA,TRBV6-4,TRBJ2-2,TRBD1,TGTGCCAGCAGGGCAGAACAGGGGGCAATCGGGGAGCTGTTTTTT,CASRAEQGAIGELFF
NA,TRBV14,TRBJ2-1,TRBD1,TGTGCCAGCAGCTACGGACAGGGGGACAATGAGCAGTTCTTC,CASSYGQGDNEQFF
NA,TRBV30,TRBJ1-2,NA,TGTGCCTGGAGCCCAGGGGATAGAGGCTACACCTTC,CAWSPGDRGYTF
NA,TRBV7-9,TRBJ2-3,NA,TGTGCCAGCAGCCCAAGATCAGGGCCTAGCACAGATACGCAGTATTTT,CASSPRSGPSTDTQYF
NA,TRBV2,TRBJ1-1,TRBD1,TGTGCCAGCAGTATCGGACAGGGGGCCCCTGAAGCTTTCTTT,CASSIGQGAPEAFF
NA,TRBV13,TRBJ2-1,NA,TGTGCCAGCAGCTATGGACTGTACAATGAGCAGTTCTTC,CASSYGLYNEQFF
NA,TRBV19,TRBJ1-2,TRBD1,TGTGCCAGTAGCGACAGGGGGTATGGCTACACCTTC,CASSDRGYGYTF
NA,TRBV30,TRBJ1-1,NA,TGTGCCTGGAGAAGGGGAACGAACACTGAAGCTTTCTTT,CAWRRGTNTEAFF
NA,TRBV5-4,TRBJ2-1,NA,TGTGCCAGCAGCTTGCCCACCGGGGTCCACAATGAGCAGTTCTTC,CASSLPTGVHNEQFF
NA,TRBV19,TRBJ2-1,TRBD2,TGTGCCAGTAGTTCGATAACTAGCGGGATTGCACATGAGCAGTTCTTC,CASSSITSGIAHEQFF
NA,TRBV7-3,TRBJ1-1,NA,TGTGCCAGCAGCTTGGCCAGTGGCACTGAAGCTTTCTTT,CASSLASGTEAFF
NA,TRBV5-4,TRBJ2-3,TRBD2,TGTGCCAGCAGCTCAGGGACTAGCGGGAGATCACAGTATTTT,CASSSGTSGRSQYF
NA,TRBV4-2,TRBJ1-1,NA,TGTGCCAGCAGCCAAGATCTCGGTATAGGCACTGAAGCTTTCTTT,CASSQDLGIGTEAFF
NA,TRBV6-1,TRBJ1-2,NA,TGTGCCAGCAGCCTTGGTTCGGGTGGCTACACCTTC,CASSLGSGGYTF
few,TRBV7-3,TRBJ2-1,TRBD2,TGTGCCAGCAGCCCCGAGGGCGGGAGCTACAATGAGCAGTTCTTC,CASSPEGGSYNEQFF
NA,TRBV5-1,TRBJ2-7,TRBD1,TGCGCCAGCAGCTCAGACAGGGGCGGCGAGCAGTACTTC,CASSSDRGGEQYF
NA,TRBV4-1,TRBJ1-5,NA,TGCGCCAGCAGCAAAGCTCTAGGACAGTATAATCAGCCCCAGCATTTT,CASSKALGQYNQPQHF
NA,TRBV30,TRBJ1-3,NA,TGTGCCTCGGAAGAACGGGCCGGGAACACCATATATTTT,CASEERAGNTIYF
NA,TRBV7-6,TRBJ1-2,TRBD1,TGTGCCAGCAGCTCGACAGGGGTAAATGGCTACACCTTC,CASSSTGVNGYTF
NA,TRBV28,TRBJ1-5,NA,TGTGCCAGCAGTTTGACGAGGCGGATTAGCAATCAGCCCCAGCATTTT,CASSLTRRISNQPQHF
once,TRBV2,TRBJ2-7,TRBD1,TGTGCCAGCTTGTATACCGGGACAGGGGGATCCTACGAGCAGTACTTC,CASLYTGTGGSYEQYF
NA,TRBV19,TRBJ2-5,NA,TGTGCCAGTAGTCCCCGGGACACAGAGACCCAGTACTTC,CASSPRDTETQYF
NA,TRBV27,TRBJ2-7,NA,TGTGCCAGCAGTTTAGGAATGGAGCAGTACTTC,CASSLGMEQYF
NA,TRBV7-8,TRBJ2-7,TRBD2,TGTGCCAGCAGCTTAGTTGGCGGGAGCTCAAACGAGCAGTACTTC,CASSLVGGSSNEQYF
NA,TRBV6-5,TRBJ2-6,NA,TGTGCCACCTCGGGACATCTCTCTGGGGCCAACGTCCTGACTTTC,CATSGHLSGANVLTF
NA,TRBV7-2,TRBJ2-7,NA,TGTGCCAGCGCCCTCTGGGGGGAGACCTACGAGCAGTACTTC,CASALWGETYEQYF
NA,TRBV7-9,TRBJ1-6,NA,TGTGCCAGCAGCTTAGGTCAGGGGCTCATCCCCCTCCACTTT,CASSLGQGLIPLHF
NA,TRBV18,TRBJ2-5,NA,TGTGCCAGCTCACCACCGGGGGACTGGGAGACCCAGTACTTC,CASSPPGDWETQYF
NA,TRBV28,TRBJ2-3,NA,TGTGCCAGCAGTTTAGCGGGGGCCACAGATACGCAGTATTTT,CASSLAGATDTQYF
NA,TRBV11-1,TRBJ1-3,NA,TGTGCCAGCAGCTTAGGGCGGGGAGCGACTGGAAACACCATATATTTT,CASSLGRGATGNTIYF
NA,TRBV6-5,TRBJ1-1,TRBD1,TGTGCCAGCAGCTTCCGACAGGGTGTCACTGAAGCTTTCTTT,CASSFRQGVTEAFF
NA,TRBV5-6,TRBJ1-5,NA,TGTGCCAGCAGCTTGGCCCCGATCAACCACGGCAATCAGCCCCAGCATTTT,CASSLAPINHGNQPQHF
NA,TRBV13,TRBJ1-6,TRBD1,TGTGCCAGCAGCCCTGCCGGGACAGGGGGAAGGAATTCACCCCTCCACTTT,CASSPAGTGGRNSPLHF
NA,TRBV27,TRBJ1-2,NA,TGTGCCAGCAGTTGGGCCACCTCTAACTATGGCTACACCTTC,CASSWATSNYGYTF
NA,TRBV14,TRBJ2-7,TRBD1,TGTGCCAGCAGCCACGGGACAGGGGGATTCTACGAGCAGTACTTC,CASSHGTGGFYEQYF
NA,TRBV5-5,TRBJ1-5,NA,TGTGCCAGCAGCTTGGCGGGGCGGATCAATCAGCCCCAGCATTTT,CASSLAGRINQPQHF